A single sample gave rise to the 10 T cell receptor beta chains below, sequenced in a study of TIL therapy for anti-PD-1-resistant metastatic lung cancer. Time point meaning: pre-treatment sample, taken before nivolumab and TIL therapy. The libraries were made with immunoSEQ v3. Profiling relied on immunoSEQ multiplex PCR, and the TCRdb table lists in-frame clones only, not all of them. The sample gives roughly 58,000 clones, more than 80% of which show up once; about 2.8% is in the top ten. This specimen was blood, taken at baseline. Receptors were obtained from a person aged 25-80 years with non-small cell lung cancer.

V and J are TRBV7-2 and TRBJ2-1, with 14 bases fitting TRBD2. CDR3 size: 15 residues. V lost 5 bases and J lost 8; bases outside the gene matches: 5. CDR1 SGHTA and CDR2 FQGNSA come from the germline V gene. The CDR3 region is CASSQTSGGAYEQFF. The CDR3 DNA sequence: TGTGCCAGCAGCCAGACTAGCGGGGGGGCATATGAGCAGTTCTTC.

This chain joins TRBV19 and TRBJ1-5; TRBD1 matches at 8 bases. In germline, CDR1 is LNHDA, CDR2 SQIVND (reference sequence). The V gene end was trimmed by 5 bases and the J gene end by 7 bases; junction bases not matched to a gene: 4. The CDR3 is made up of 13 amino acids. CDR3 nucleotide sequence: TGTGCCAGTAGTGACAGGGGTGGACAGCCCCAGCATTTT. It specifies CASSDRGGQPQHF.

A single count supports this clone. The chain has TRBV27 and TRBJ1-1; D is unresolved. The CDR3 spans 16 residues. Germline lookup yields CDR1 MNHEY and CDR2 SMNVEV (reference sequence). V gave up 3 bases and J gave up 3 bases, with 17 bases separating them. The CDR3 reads CASSFSPGRIDTEAFF. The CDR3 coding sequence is TGTGCCAGCAGTTTCTCCCCGGGGAGGATTGACACTGAAGCTTTCTTT.

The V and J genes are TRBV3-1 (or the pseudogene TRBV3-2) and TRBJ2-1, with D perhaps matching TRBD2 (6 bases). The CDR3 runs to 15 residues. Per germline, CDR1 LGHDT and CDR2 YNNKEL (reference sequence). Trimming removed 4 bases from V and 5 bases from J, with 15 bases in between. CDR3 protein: CASSRRDSRHNEQFF. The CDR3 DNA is TGTGCCAGCAGCCGCAGGGACTCCAGGCACAATGAGCAGTTCTTC.

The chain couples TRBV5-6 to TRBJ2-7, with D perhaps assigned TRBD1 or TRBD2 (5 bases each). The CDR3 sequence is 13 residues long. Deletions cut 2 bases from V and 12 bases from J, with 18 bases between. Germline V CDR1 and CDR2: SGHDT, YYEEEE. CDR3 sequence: CASSLGGTLAGYF. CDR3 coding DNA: TGTGCCAGCAGCTTAGGTGGGACGCTAGCTGGGTACTTC. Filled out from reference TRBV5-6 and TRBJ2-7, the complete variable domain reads DAGVTQSPTHLIKTRGQQVTLRCSPKSGHDTVSWYQQALGQGPQFIFQYYEEEERQRGNFPDRFSGHQFPNYSSELNVNALLLGDSALYLCASSLGGTLAGYFGPGTRLTVT.

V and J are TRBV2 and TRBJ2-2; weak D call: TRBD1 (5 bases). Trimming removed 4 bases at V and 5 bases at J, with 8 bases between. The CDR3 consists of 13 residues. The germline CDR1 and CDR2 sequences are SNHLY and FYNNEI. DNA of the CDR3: TGTGCCAGCAGTGGGCGACAGACCGGGGAGCTGTTTTTT. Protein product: CASSGRQTGELFF.

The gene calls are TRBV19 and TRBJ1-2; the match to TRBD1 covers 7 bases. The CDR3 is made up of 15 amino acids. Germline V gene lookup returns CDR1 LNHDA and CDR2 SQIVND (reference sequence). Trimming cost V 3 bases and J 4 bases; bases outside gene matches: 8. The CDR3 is CASSMGTETFYGYTF. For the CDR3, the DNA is TGTGCCAGTAGTATGGGGACAGAGACTTTCTATGGCTACACCTTC.

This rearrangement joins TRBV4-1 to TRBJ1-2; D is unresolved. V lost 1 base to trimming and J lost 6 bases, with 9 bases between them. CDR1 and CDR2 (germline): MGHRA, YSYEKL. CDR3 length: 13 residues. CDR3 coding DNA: TGCGCCAGCAGCCAAGGAACAACCCATGGCTACACCTTC. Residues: CASSQGTTHGYTF.

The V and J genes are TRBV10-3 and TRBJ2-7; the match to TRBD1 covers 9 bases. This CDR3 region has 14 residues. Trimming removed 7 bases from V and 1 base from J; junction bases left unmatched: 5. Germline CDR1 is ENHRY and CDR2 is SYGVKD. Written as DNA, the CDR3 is TGTGCCATCAACCCGGACAGGGGTTCCTACGAGCAGTACTTC. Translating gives CAINPDRGSYEQYF.

The CDR3 nucleotides are TGTGCCAGCAGTTTAGGAGGTGCAGCGGGGGCCTACGAGCAGTACTTC. Amino acid sequence: CASSLGGAAGAYEQYF. V and J are TRBV28 and TRBJ2-7; 8 nucleotides agree with TRBD2. The length of the CDR3 is 16 residues. The germline V gene encodes CDR1 MDHEN and CDR2 SYDVKM. The ends lost 2 bases at V and 2 bases at J; junction bases unmatched: 8. Based on the CDR3 plus reference TRBV28 and TRBJ2-7, the full variable domain is DVKVTQSSRYLVKRTGEKVFLECVQDMDHENMFWYRQDPGLGLRLIYFSYDVKMKEKGDIPEGYSVSREKKERFSLILESASTNQTSMYLCASSLGGAAGAYEQYFGPGTRLTVT.